This entry lists 18 T cell receptor beta chains sequenced from one sample in a study of vaccination and CD4 T cells after COVID-19. Oncomine TCR Beta short-read sequencing was applied to DNA from cultured CD4+ T cells. TCRdb recomputed calls from the PCR reads with MiXCR, one row per CDR3 protein. Among approximately 20,000 distinct CDR3 sequences, around 45% were seen once, and the ten largest hold 7.2%. These receptors are not linked to any known antigen. Noted treatment: approximately 10-day PBMC culture with coronavirus spike peptide pools or control peptides (ViraFEST assay). Sample: CD4+ T cells from blood, cultured in vitro, taken after SARS-CoV-2 vaccination. These receptors were collected from a human donor who had recovered from COVID-19.

This clonotype turned up a few times. The chain employs TRBV11-3 and TRBJ2-5; TRBD2 matches 9 bases. V shed 4 bases, J shed 1 base, and the junction held 10 bases outside the gene matches. The V gene's germline CDR1 is SGHNT and CDR2 YENEEA. The CDR3 length is 17 residues. Here the CDR3 reads CASSSLPARGGQETQYF. In DNA, the CDR3 is TGTGCCAGCAGCTCGCTCCCGGCGCGGGGGGGCCAAGAGACCCAGTACTTC.

In this sample, this clonotype turned up a few times. V and J are TRBV7-2 and TRBJ2-5; 11 positions match TRBD1. V lost 5 bases, J lost 1 base, and 6 bases stayed unmatched. In germline, CDR1 is SGHTA, CDR2 FQGNSA. This CDR3 comprises 16 residues. The DNA for the CDR3 is TGTGCCAGCAGCGTTGGGACAGGGGGGTTCCAAGAGACCCAGTACTTC. This sequence encodes CASSVGTGGFQETQYF.

CDR3 region: CSARPPGGFYNEQFF. The CDR3, as DNA: TGCAGTGCCCGCCCACCGGGCGGTTTCTACAATGAGCAGTTCTTC. This chain joins TRBV20-1 and TRBJ2-1; D ambiguous. The CDR3 runs to 15 residues. The germline gives CDR1 DFQATT, CDR2 SNEGSKA (reference sequence). Trimming shortened V by 6 bases and J by 3 bases, and 18 bases separated the two germline ends.

CDR3 sequence (DNA): TGCGCCAGCAGCCAAGACCCTAATAGCTATGGCTACACCTTC. It translates to CASSQDPNSYGYTF. This rearrangement joins TRBV4-3 to TRBJ1-2; D gene uncertain. This CDR3 contains 14 residues. In germline, CDR1 is LGHNA, CDR2 YSLEER. V dropped 0 bases and J dropped 4 bases, with 9 bases sitting between them.

This sequence joins TRBV7-2 and TRBJ1-2; unclear D gene. V was clipped by 5 bases and J by 1 base, with 14 bases between them. The CDR3 loop spans 15 amino acids. Germline loops: CDR1 SGHTA, CDR2 FQGNSA. The CDR3 sequence is CASSPRTSGNYGYTF. The CDR3 nucleotides read TGTGCCAGCAGCCCCCGGACCTCGGGTAACTATGGCTACACCTTC.

The CDR3 bases are TGCAGTGCTAGGGGGGAGACCCAGTACTTC. Its translation: CSARGETQYF. The rearrangement joins TRBV20-1 to TRBJ2-5; D uncertain. Germline assignment: CDR1 DFQATT and CDR2 SNEGSKA (reference sequence). The V end lost 3 bases, the J end lost 5 bases, and 4 bases lay between the germline ends. The CDR3 length is 10 residues.

The genes are TRBV19 and TRBJ2-5; 11 nucleotides line up with TRBD1. The CDR3 covers 14 residues. V lost 8 bases, J lost 5 bases, and 7 bases stayed unmatched. Germline loops: CDR1 LNHDA, CDR2 SQIVND (reference sequence). CDR3 nucleotide sequence: TGTGCCAGTGGAACCGGGACAGGGGGGGAGACCCAGTACTTC. It yields the protein CASGTGTGGETQYF.

The V gene is TRBV20-1, the J gene TRBJ2-7; TRBD2 matches 7 bases. The length of the CDR3 is 13 residues. Per the germline V gene, CDR1 is DFQATT and CDR2 is SNEGSKA (reference sequence). After removal of 1 base from V and 2 bases from J, the junction contained 2 bases not matched to a gene. CDR3 region: CSARGGGPYEQYF. Here the CDR3 DNA reads TGCAGTGCTAGAGGGGGAGGGCCCTACGAGCAGTACTTC.

The chain carries TRBV12-3 or TRBV12-4 and TRBJ1-1; D is possibly TRBD1 (5 bases). The CDR3 is 17 residues long. Trimming took 5 bases from V and 0 from J, leaving 19 bases between them. Here the CDR3 DNA reads TGTGCCAGCAGTCCCAACCAGGGACTGCTCATGAACACTGAAGCTTTCTTT. Translated: CASSPNQGLLMNTEAFF.

The rearrangement links TRBV6-1 to TRBJ2-7, with D perhaps matching TRBD1 or TRBD2 (6 bases each). CDR1 is MNHNS and CDR2 is SASEGT in the germline V gene. The germline V and J ends were trimmed by 3 bases and 5 bases, with 14 bases remaining between them. This CDR3 is 14 amino acids long. In nucleotides, the CDR3 is TGTGCCAGCAGTGACGGGGGCGGTTTGGACGAGCAGTACTTC. Amino acids: CASSDGGGLDEQYF.

This clonotype was detected only a few times. The rearrangement joins TRBV7-2 to TRBJ2-3; TRBD2 matches 10 bases. The V gene end was trimmed by 5 bases and the J gene end by 6 bases; junction bases not matched to a gene: 8. CDR1 and CDR2 (germline): SGHTA, FQGNSA. The CDR3 contains 15 residues. The CDR3 loop is CASSHSGRSADTQYF. The DNA for the CDR3 is TGTGCCAGCAGCCATAGCGGGAGGTCCGCCGATACGCAGTATTTT.

The chain carries TRBV20-1 and TRBJ2-1; 7 bases agree with TRBD2. The CDR3 has 13 amino acids. The germline CDR1 and CDR2 sequences are DFQATT and SNEGSKA (reference sequence). V dropped 6 bases and J dropped 6; count of bases not matched to a gene: 8. CDR3 bases: TGCAGTGCGAGTAAGCGGGGACCCAATGAGCAGTTCTTC. This gives the protein CSASKRGPNEQFF.

V is TRBV28 and J is TRBJ1-5; weak D call: TRBD1 (5 bases). The V and J ends lost 6 bases and 5 bases respectively, with 17 bases between them. The CDR3 contains 15 residues. Per germline, CDR1 MDHEN and CDR2 SYDVKM. CDR3 DNA sequence: TGTGCCAGCAGCCCCTTTCGTGGGGGTGATCAGCCCCAGCATTTT. Amino acid sequence: CASSPFRGGDQPQHF.

CDR3 nucleotides: TGTGCCAGCAGGGTACAGGGAGGGAGCACTGAAGCTTTCTTT. Translation: CASRVQGGSTEAFF. This rearrangement joins TRBV27 to TRBJ1-1; weak D call: TRBD1 (6 bases). V was clipped by 6 bases and J by 4 bases, with 15 bases between them. The CDR3 consists of 14 residues. Germline V lookup: CDR1 MNHEY, CDR2 SMNVEV (reference sequence).

This clonotype has more than one count but fewer than ten. This chain uses TRBV25-1 with TRBJ1-1; 9 bases fit TRBD1. Germline values: CDR1 MGHDK, CDR2 SYGVNS. This CDR3 is built from 15 residues. J lost 4 bases, V lost 6 bases, and 9 bases had no gene match. DNA of the CDR3: TGTGCCAGCAGACGACCGGGACAGGGTGGCACTGAAGCTTTCTTT. This translates into CASRRPGQGGTEAFF.

This clonotype was detected only a few times. CDR3 sequence: CASRVAGGRSHADTQYF. For the CDR3, the DNA is TGTGCCAGCAGAGTCGCTGGGGGGCGCAGTCATGCAGATACGCAGTATTTT. V is TRBV6-1 and J is TRBJ2-3; D may correspond to TRBD1 or TRBD2 (6 bases each). The CDR3 runs to 17 residues. The V and J ends lost 6 bases and 4 bases respectively, with 23 bases between them. The germline V gene has CDR1 MNHNS and CDR2 SASEGT.

This clonotype is a singleton in its sample. The chain links TRBV7-8 to TRBJ2-1; D gene unclear. Germline-derived CDR1 and CDR2 are SGHVS and FQNEAQ. Between the trimmed V and J ends, which lost 5 bases and 0 bases, there was a span of 14 bases. This CDR3 has 16 amino acids. The CDR3 loop reads CASSLIWTGSYNEQFF. CDR3 in DNA: TGTGCCAGCAGCCTAATCTGGACGGGCTCCTACAATGAGCAGTTCTTC. Full variable domain (missing parts from reference TRBV7-8 and TRBJ2-1): GAGVSQSPRYKVAKRGQDVALRCDPISGHVSLFWYQQALGQGPEFLTYFQNEAQLDKSGLPSDRFFAERPEGSVSTLKIQRTQQEDSAVYLCASSLIWTGSYNEQFFGPGTRLTVL.

V and J are TRBV15 and TRBJ1-1, with D unresolved. The germline V gene has CDR1 LNHNV and CDR2 YYDKDF (reference sequence). V lost 3 bases to trimming and J lost 1 base, with 12 bases between them. The CDR3 is made up of 15 amino acids. CDR3 DNA sequence: TGTGCCACCAGCAGGAGGGTGGTTGAGAACACTGAAGCTTTCTTT. It codes for CATSRRVVENTEAFF.